This T cell receptor (beta chain) stems from a study of T cell responses to AZD1222 COVID-19 vaccine. Study-level points and caveats: Nearly half of spike-specific TCRs reportedly go after variant regions that carry no mutations.

This CDR3 spans 14 amino acids. Germline V CDR1 and CDR2: SGHTA, FQGNSA. V was trimmed by 2 bases and J by 6 bases, leaving 13 bases between them. Note on this clone: Its antigen is as yet unknown.

Sequencing used immunoSEQ multiplex PCR; TCRdb keeps in-frame clones, though not all of them. This table has approximately 150,000 clones, roughly 87% appearing once. This chain links TRBV7-2 with TRBJ1-1; D is undetermined. This sequence was found in an adult who received the AZD1222 COVID-19 vaccine. The input for sequencing was peripheral blood, taken 28 days after the second AZD1222 dose. The CDR3 sequence: CASSLNIGMAEAFF. Here the CDR3 DNA reads TGTGCCAGCAGCTTAAACATAGGGATGGCTGAAGCTTTCTTT. Using reference TRBV7-2 and TRBJ1-1 for the parts outside the CDR3, the full variable domain is GAGVSQSPSNKVTEKGKDVELRCDPISGHTALYWYRQSLGQGLEFLIYFQGNSAPDKSGLPSDRFSAERTGGSVSTLTIQRTQQEDSAVYLCASSLNIGMAEAFFGQGTRLTVV.